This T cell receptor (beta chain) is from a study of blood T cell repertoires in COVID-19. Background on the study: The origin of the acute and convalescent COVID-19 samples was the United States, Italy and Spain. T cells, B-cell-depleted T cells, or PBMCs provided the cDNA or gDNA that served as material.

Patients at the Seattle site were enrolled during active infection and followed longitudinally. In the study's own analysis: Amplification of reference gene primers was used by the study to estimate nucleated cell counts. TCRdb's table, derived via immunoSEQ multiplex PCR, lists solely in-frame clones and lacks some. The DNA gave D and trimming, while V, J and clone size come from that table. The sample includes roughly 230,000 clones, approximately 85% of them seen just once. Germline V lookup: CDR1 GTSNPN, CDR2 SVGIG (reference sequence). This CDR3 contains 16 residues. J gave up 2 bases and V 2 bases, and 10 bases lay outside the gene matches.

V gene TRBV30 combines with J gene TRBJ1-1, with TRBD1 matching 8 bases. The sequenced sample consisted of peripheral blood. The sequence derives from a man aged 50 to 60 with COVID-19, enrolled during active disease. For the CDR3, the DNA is TGTGCCTGGAGTACAGGGGGTGGTAGGGCAAACACTGAAGCTTTCTTT. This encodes CAWSTGGGRANTEAFF.